Below, 8 T cell receptor beta chains from the same sample are listed, as sequenced in a study of Ad26.COV2.S vaccination and SARS-CoV-2 variants. Documented treatment: some 20 received Ad26.COV2.S at low or high dose, single or two shots; about 5 received placebo; per-sample allocation not given. Following the first vaccine or placebo injection, samples were taken on day 63. The method was immunoSEQ multiplex PCR; TCRdb's version includes in-frame clones alone and lacks a portion of them. The data show more than 400,000 clones, over 80% seen once. The specimen was peripheral blood, collected in a trial of Ad26.COV2.S vaccine versus placebo. These TCRs come from a person between 18 and 65 years old who received the Ad26.COV2.S COVID-19 vaccine or a placebo.

This clone was picked up one time. V gene TRBV27 combines with J gene TRBJ2-1, with TRBD1 matching 10 bases. This CDR3 is 17 amino acids long. Germline V CDR1 and CDR2: MNHEY, SMNVEV (reference sequence). V lost 2 bases to trimming and J lost 7 bases; unmatched junction nucleotides: 11. The CDR3 DNA sequence: TGTGCCAGCAGTTTAGGGTCCGGGACAGGGGAGCGGAATGAGCAGTTCTTC. Its protein product is CASSLGSGTGERNEQFF.

The chain uses TRBV30 and TRBJ2-3; D unresolved. This CDR3 has 13 amino acids. CDR1 is GTSNPN, CDR2 SVGIG, per germline (reference sequence). The V and J ends lost 0 bases and 4 bases respectively, with 8 bases between them. This CDR3 is CAWSVRWADTQYF. The CDR3, as DNA: TGTGCCTGGAGTGTACGGTGGGCAGATACGCAGTATTTT.

This chain joins TRBV28 and TRBJ1-4; no clear D gene. This CDR3 has 14 amino acids. Trimming removed 2 bases from V and 8 bases from J, with 12 bases in between. Germline V gives CDR1 MDHEN, CDR2 SYDVKM. The CDR3 reads CASSLIARQEKLFF. CDR3 coding DNA: TGTGCCAGCAGTTTAATAGCCCGACAAGAAAAACTGTTTTTT.

The chain links TRBV5-4 to TRBJ2-3, with D tentatively TRBD1 (6 bases). The V gene's germline CDR1 is SGHNT and CDR2 YYREEE (reference sequence). Between the trimmed V and J ends, which lost 4 bases and 0 bases, there was a span of 12 bases. The CDR3 has 15 residues. The CDR3 sequence: CASSKRQVSTDTQYF. In DNA form, the CDR3 reads TGTGCCAGCAGCAAAAGACAGGTTAGCACAGATACGCAGTATTTT.

This clone has just one count. The chain is built from TRBV7-9 and TRBJ1-1; D gene uncertain. Trimming took 2 bases from V and 4 from J, leaving 5 bases between them. The CDR3 covers 12 residues. Germline assignment: CDR1 SEHNR and CDR2 FQNEAQ (reference sequence). In nucleotides, the CDR3 is TGTGCCAGCAGCTTATCTGGCACTGAAGCTTTCTTT. Translating it yields CASSLSGTEAFF.

This chain uses TRBV30 with TRBJ2-7, with 11 bases matching TRBD1. V shed 5 bases, J shed 5 bases, and the junction held 8 bases outside the gene matches. The CDR3 length is 14 residues. Germline CDR1 GTSNPN, CDR2 SVGIG (reference sequence). The CDR3, as DNA: TGTGCCTGGCATACGGGACAGGGGGTCAACGAGCAGTACTTC. Translating gives CAWHTGQGVNEQYF. Using reference TRBV30 and TRBJ2-7 for the parts outside the CDR3, the full variable domain is SQTIHQWPATLVQPVGSPLSLECTVEGTSNPNLYWYRQAAGRGLQLLFYSVGIGQISSEVPQNLSASRPQDRQFILSSKKLLLSDSGFYLCAWHTGQGVNEQYFGPGTRLTVT.

CDR3: CASSLRRGDPGELFF. Here the CDR3 DNA reads TGTGCCAGCAGCTTACGGCGAGGGGATCCCGGGGAGCTGTTTTTT. The chain is built from TRBV7-2 and TRBJ2-2; D assignment may be TRBD1 or TRBD2 (5 bases each). The CDR3 runs 15 residues. The V end was cut by 2 bases, the J end by 6 bases, with 13 bases between. Germline V gene data show CDR1 as SGHTA and CDR2 as FQGNSA.

This clone was counted between two and nine times. The chain combines TRBV4-3 with TRBJ1-1, with 9 bases matching TRBD1. Per the germline V gene, CDR1 is LGHNA and CDR2 is YSLEER. The V gene end was trimmed by 3 bases and the J gene end by 8 bases; junction bases not matched to a gene: 10. The CDR3 consists of 15 residues. The CDR3 nucleotides read TGCGCCAGCAGCCATGCCGGGACAGGGAACCCCGAAGCTTTCTTT. As protein: CASSHAGTGNPEAFF.